The rows below give T cell receptor beta chains drawn from one sample of a study of tumor-infiltrating lymphocytes in localized non-small cell lung cancer. The method was immunoSEQ multiplex PCR; TCRdb's version includes in-frame clones alone and lacks a portion of them. The table shows 10,000 to 15,000 clones, with about 72% occurring only once. Sequenced sample: uninvolved lung tissue not adjacent to the tumor. The receptors stem from a human donor with non-small cell lung cancer. Each CDR3 is given with its conserved first and last residue. The D gene is left open where the match is weak. The listing skips clone size in some rows; elsewhere it reads once, few, many or a size class.

>TRBV10-2|-|TRBJ2-7|-
TGCGCCAGCAGTGAGTACAGGTTATTTCGCGAGCAGTACTTC
CASSEYRLFREQYF
>TRBV11-2|-|TRBJ1-2|-
TGTGCCAGCAGCTTAGATTTTGGGTTGCGGTATGGCTACACCTTC
CASSLDFGLRYGYTF
>TRBV7-8|TRBD2|TRBJ2-3|-
TGTGCCAGCAGCGTAAAGCTAGCGGGAGGGCCACCCAGCACAGATACGCAGTATTTT
CASSVKLAGGPPSTDTQYF
>TRBV14|-|TRBJ1-2|-
TGTGCCAGCAGCCAAGGAGGGGACCCTAACTATGGCTACACCTTC
CASSQGGDPNYGYTF
>TRBV5-6|-|TRBJ1-2|-
TGTGCCAGCAGCCCCGGGACACTGAACTATGGCTACACCTTC
CASSPGTLNYGYTF
>TRBV30|-|TRBJ2-5|-
TGTGCCTGGAGTAGGCAGTGGCAAGAGACCCAGTACTTC
CAWSRQWQETQYF
>TRBV4-1|TRBD1|TRBJ1-2|-
TGCGCCAGCAGCCAAGAACAGGGGGGCTATGGCTACACCTTC
CASSQEQGGYGYTF
>TRBV7-2|TRBD2|TRBJ2-3|medium-sized
TGTGCCAGCAGCTTAGGAGCGGGAGCTTTAGATACGCAGTATTTT
CASSLGAGALDTQYF
>TRBV6-1|-|TRBJ1-5|-
TGTGCCAGCAGTGACAGGACCCATCTCCAGCCCCAGCATTTT
CASSDRTHLQPQHF
>TRBV29-1|-|TRBJ2-1|large
TGCAGCACTGCCCGGGACAAGGATGTGGGCCAGCAGTTCTTC
CSTARDKDVGQQFF
>TRBV9|TRBD2|TRBJ2-5|-
TGTGCCAGCAGCGTCGGGACTAGTAATGGGCTTTTGACCCAGTACTTC
CASSVGTSNGLLTQYF
>TRBV6-5|TRBD1|TRBJ1-3|few
TGTGCCAGCAGTCGACAGGGCTCTGGAAACACCATATATTTT
CASSRQGSGNTIYF
>TRBV20-1|-|TRBJ2-7|-
TGCAGTGCGCGACAGCGGAACGAGCAGTACTTC
CSARQRNEQYF
>TRBV27|TRBD1|TRBJ1-2|-
TGTGCCAGCAGTTTATTGCCGGACAGGGGAAATGGCTACACCTTC
CASSLLPDRGNGYTF
>TRBV29-1|-|TRBJ2-6|-
TGCAGCGTGAGTTCCTCTGGGGCCAACGTCCTGACTTTC
CSVSSSGANVLTF
>TRBV11-3|-|TRBJ2-2|-
TGTGCCAGCAGCTTGGGCGGCGGTAGCACCGGGGAGCTGTTTTTT
CASSLGGGSTGELFF
>TRBV27|-|TRBJ1-1|few
TGTGCCAGCAGTTACAAGGGTGAGACTGAAGCTTTCTTT
CASSYKGETEAFF
>TRBV29-1|-|TRBJ2-7|-
TGCAGCGTTGCGCTAGTTGACTACGAGCAGTACTTC
CSVALVDYEQYF
>TRBV10-3|-|TRBJ2-7|-
TGTGCCATCAGTGGGACCGGGCTCTACGAGCAGTACTTC
CAISGTGLYEQYF
>TRBV7-2|-|TRBJ1-2|-
TGTGCCAGCAGCCTAGTAGGGTGGGGGGACGGCTACACCTTC
CASSLVGWGDGYTF
>TRBV15|-|TRBJ2-3|-
TGTGCCACCAGCAGGGACCGAACTAGCACAGATACGCAGTATTTT
CATSRDRTSTDTQYF
>TRBV6-6|-|TRBJ2-1|-
TGTGCCAGCAGCCCTCATGAAGGGAACAATGAGCAGTTCTTC
CASSPHEGNNEQFF
>TRBV4-3|TRBD2|TRBJ2-3|-
TGCGCCAGCAGCCGAGACCTAGCGGGAGGCGGCACAGATACGCAGTATTTT
CASSRDLAGGGTDTQYF
>TRBV4-1|-|TRBJ1-1|-
TGCGCCAGCAGCCGACAGCTAAACACTGAAGCTTTCTTT
CASSRQLNTEAFF
>TRBV29-1|-|TRBJ2-7|-
TGCAGCGTTCGGACGGATCTCTACGAGCAGTACTTC
CSVRTDLYEQYF
>TRBV11-2|-|TRBJ2-7|-
TGTGCCAGCAGCTTCTCGGCAGGGGAATACGAGCAGTACTTC
CASSFSAGEYEQYF
>TRBV7-9|-|TRBJ1-6|-
TGTGCCAGCAGCTTCGCGGGGACAACGGATTCACCCCTCCACTTT
CASSFAGTTDSPLHF
>TRBV5-5|-|TRBJ1-4|-
TGTGCCAGCAGCTTGGAGCTACGAGGGGAAAAACTGTTTTTT
CASSLELRGEKLFF
>TRBV6-5|TRBD1|TRBJ1-5|once
TGTGCCAGCAGGCCCCCAGGGGGGGAAAATCAGCCCCAGCATTTT
CASRPPGGENQPQHF
>TRBV7-2|-|TRBJ2-1|-
TGTGCCAGCAGCTTGGCCGGGACACGTTACAATGAGCAGTTCTTC
CASSLAGTRYNEQFF
>TRBV6-1|TRBD2|TRBJ2-7|-
TGTGCCAGCAGTGAAGATGCTAGCGGCGGTTACGAGCAGTACTTC
CASSEDASGGYEQYF
>TRBV10-3|-|TRBJ2-3|-
TGTGCCATCAGTGAGTACGGTGGGGAGAACGCGCAGTATTTT
CAISEYGGENAQYF
>TRBV21-1|-|TRBJ2-1|once
TGTGCCAGCAGCAAAGATCCCCCCGGTTACAATGAGCAGTTCTTC
CASSKDPPGYNEQFF
>TRBV7-8|-|TRBJ2-7|few
TGTGCCAGCAGCGAAGAAGGGACATCCTCCTACGAGCAGTACTTC
CASSEEGTSSYEQYF
>TRBV7-9|TRBD1|TRBJ2-7|medium-sized
TGTGCCAGCAGCCCCTACAGGGGGCCCTACGAGCAGTACTTC
CASSPYRGPYEQYF
>TRBV5-1|-|TRBJ2-2|few
TGCGCCAGCAGCTTGAACACCGGGGAGCTGTTTTTT
CASSLNTGELFF
>TRBV9|TRBD1|TRBJ2-2|-
TGTGCCAGCAGCGAGGGGGCAGGGGGTCAGGTCGGGGAGCTGTTTTTT
CASSEGAGGQVGELFF
>TRBV7-9|-|TRBJ1-2|-
TGTGCCAGCAGCTTAGGGGAGGGGACGAGAGGCTACACCTTC
CASSLGEGTRGYTF
>TRBV7-2|TRBD1|TRBJ1-1|-
TGTGCCAGCAGCCCCGGGACAGGCGGTAAATCGACTGAAGCTTTCTTT
CASSPGTGGKSTEAFF
>TRBV4-3|TRBD2|TRBJ2-1|-
TGCGCCAGCAGCCAACAAACCGGGACTAGCGGGAGGAATGAGCAGTTCTTC
CASSQQTGTSGRNEQFF
>TRBV5-5|TRBD1|TRBJ1-5|-
TGTGCCAGCAGCCCGGGGACAGGGGGTAATCAGCCCCAGCATTTT
CASSPGTGGNQPQHF
>TRBV7-8|-|TRBJ2-7|-
TGTGCCAGCAGCCCGGACAGAAACTACGAGCAGTACTTC
CASSPDRNYEQYF
>TRBV6-5|-|TRBJ2-2|medium-sized
TGTGCCAGCAGGTCATCACAGAACACCGGGGAGCTGTTTTTT
CASRSSQNTGELFF
>TRBV4-1|-|TRBJ2-1|-
TGCGCCAGCAGCCAAGAAGGCCTTACACAGGGTCTCCGCAATGAGCAGTTCTTC
CASSQEGLTQGLRNEQFF
>TRBV25-1|-|TRBJ2-7|medium-sized
TGTGCCAGCAGTGCCTCGCCGAGGGTAGACGAGCAGTACTTC
CASSASPRVDEQYF
>TRBV6-5|-|TRBJ1-2|-
TGTGCCAGCAGTTACTACGGGGGGCGCTTCGGCTACACCTTC
CASSYYGGRFGYTF
>TRBV10-3|-|TRBJ2-7|-
TGTGCCACCCTTTTCCCGGGCGGGGGCCCAACCTCCTACGAGCAGTACTTC
CATLFPGGGPTSYEQYF
>TRBV10-3|-|TRBJ2-5|-
TGTGCCATCAGTGACAGGGCCTTCCAAGAGACCCAGTACTTC
CAISDRAFQETQYF
>TRBV5-4|-|TRBJ2-5|-
TGTGCCAGCAGCATCCGGGAGACCCAGTACTTC
CASSIRETQYF
>TRBV28|-|TRBJ2-3|-
TGTGCCAGCAGTTTAGGGGGGATCACAGATACGCAGTATTTT
CASSLGGITDTQYF
>TRBV6-6|-|TRBJ1-4|-
TGTGCCAGCATGGGGATGACGGAAGAAAAACTGTTTTTT
CASMGMTEEKLFF
>TRBV5-6|-|TRBJ1-4|-
TGTGCCAGCAGCTTTTTTGGGGGGCATAGTGAAAAACTGTTTTTT
CASSFFGGHSEKLFF
>TRBV19|-|TRBJ1-4|-
TGTGCCAGTAATACAGCCCCTAATGAAAAACTGTTTTTT
CASNTAPNEKLFF
>TRBV7-2|TRBD2|TRBJ2-5|few
TGTGCCAGCAGCTTAGGGGACAGGACTAGCGGCCGAGAGACCCAGTACTTC
CASSLGDRTSGRETQYF
>TRBV28|-|TRBJ2-3|-
TGTGCCCACAAGGTGGACCTAGGGGCAGATACGCAGTATTTT
CAHKVDLGADTQYF